Presented here are 4 T cell receptor beta chains from one specimen sequenced in a study of blood T cell repertoires in COVID-19. Only in-frame clones appear in the TCRdb table, and some are missing; sequencing was by immunoSEQ multiplex PCR. This table holds about 77,000 clones, 75% to 90% found once. Sequencing was carried out using peripheral blood. The source of these receptors is a woman in her 70s with acute or convalescent COVID-19.

The genes are TRBV4-3 and TRBJ2-3, with 11 bases matching TRBD2. Germline CDR1 is LGHNA and CDR2 is YSLEER. The CDR3 length is 17 residues. The V and J ends lost 1 base and 2 bases, in that order; junction bases with no gene match: 5. CDR3 in amino acids: CASSQVPSGGNTDTQYF. For the CDR3, the DNA is TGCGCCAGCAGCCAAGTCCCTAGCGGGGGGAACACAGATACGCAGTATTTT.

The table lists this clone with a few counts. The V gene is TRBV3-1 (or the pseudogene TRBV3-2), the J gene TRBJ2-5; 14 nucleotides align to TRBD2. After removal of 1 base from V and 4 bases from J, the junction contained 5 bases not matched to a gene. Germline assignment: CDR1 LGHDT and CDR2 YNNKEL (reference sequence). The CDR3 contains 17 residues. CDR3 amino acids: CASSQGLAGGPRETQYF. CDR3 sequence (DNA): TGTGCCAGCAGCCAAGGACTAGCGGGGGGGCCAAGAGAGACCCAGTACTTC.

The CDR3: CASSRQGGSNQPQHF. As DNA, the CDR3 is TGTGCCAGTAGCCGACAGGGGGGTAGCAATCAGCCCCAGCATTTT. The rearrangement uses TRBV19 and TRBJ1-5; 9 bases match TRBD1. The germline V gene has CDR1 LNHDA and CDR2 SQIVND (reference sequence). V was pared by 6 bases and J by 0 bases, with 3 bases of the junction left unmatched. The CDR3 runs to 15 residues.

In nucleotides, the CDR3 is TGTGCCAGCAGTGGGGGGGTGGGATTGAACACTGAAGCTTTCTTT. Encoded protein: CASSGGVGLNTEAFF. The chain employs TRBV25-1 and TRBJ1-1, with a weak D call TRBD1 (5 bases). V lost 4 bases, J lost 0 bases, and 12 bases lay in between. There are 15 residues in the CDR3. Germline CDR1 and CDR2: MGHDK and SYGVNS.